This TCR beta chain was recovered during a study of HIV-infected patients and healthy controls. General study points: When repertoires were size-matched, rare events in HIV-infected data became overweighted. Eight alpha and eight beta V genes differed significantly in mean usage between HIV-infected patients and controls. In healthy controls, MAIT alpha CDR3s were common; in HIV+ repertoires, severely depleted.

The CDR3 totals 15 residues. V lost 0 bases to trimming and J lost 2 bases, with 11 bases between them. Per the germline V gene, CDR1 is MNHNY and CDR2 is SVGAGI (reference sequence). All unsorted peripheral T cells were captured because whole blood was used without fractionation. A few counts support this clonotype. No antigen is known for it. Reverse transcription used around 480 ng RNA and constant-region primers for alpha and beta. Each of the alpha and beta chains got its own library through chain-specific third strand synthesis with indices. A single primer pair per chain amplified all rearrangements, with per-molecule barcodes. Using its own MiXCR run on the 5' RACE reads, TCRdb lists one record per CDR3 protein. In the table there are roughly 10,000 distinct CDR3 sequences, around 8.5% of which are singletons.

The clonotype comes from an adult with HIV infection. The donor label of this sample is uncertain. Sequenced here: blood, sampled before antiretroviral therapy. J is TRBJ2-7 and V is TRBV6-6, with D unclear. The CDR3 sequence is CASSYSVPNPYEQYF. For the CDR3, the DNA is TGTGCCAGCAGTTACTCGGTTCCGAACCCCTACGAGCAGTACTTC.